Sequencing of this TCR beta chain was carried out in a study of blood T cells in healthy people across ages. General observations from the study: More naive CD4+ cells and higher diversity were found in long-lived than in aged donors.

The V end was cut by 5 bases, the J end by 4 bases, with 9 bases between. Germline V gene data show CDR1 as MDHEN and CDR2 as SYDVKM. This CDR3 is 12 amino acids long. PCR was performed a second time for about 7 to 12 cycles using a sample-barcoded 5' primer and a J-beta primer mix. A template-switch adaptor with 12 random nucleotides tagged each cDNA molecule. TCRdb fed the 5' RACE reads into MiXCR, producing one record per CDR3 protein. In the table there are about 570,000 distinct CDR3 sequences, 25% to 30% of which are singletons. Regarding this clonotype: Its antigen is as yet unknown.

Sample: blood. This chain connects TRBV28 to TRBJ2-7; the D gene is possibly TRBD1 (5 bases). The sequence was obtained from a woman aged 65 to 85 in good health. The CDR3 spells CASSQQVYEQYF. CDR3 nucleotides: TGTGCCAGCAGTCAACAGGTTTACGAGCAGTACTTC.